The source of this T cell receptor (beta chain) is a study of vaccination and CD4 T cells after COVID-19. General study findings and limits: Convalescent patients' median share of reactive clones seen only post-vaccination was approximately 90%.

An Oncomine TCR Beta short-read assay was used to sequence the DNA from cultured CD4+ T cells. TCRdb redid the calling of the PCR reads with MiXCR, one entry per CDR3 protein. The data hold about 7,400 distinct CDR3 sequences, with about a third observed a single time. This clonotype appeared a few times. Antigen: not known. Indicated treatment: roughly 10-day PBMC culture with coronavirus spike peptide pools or control peptides (ViraFEST assay). According to the study, CD4+ T cells from the unexposed donor were gathered ahead of the COVID-19 pandemic (2011-2018). Cultures used more than 1.5 million PBMCs per well, approximately 9.8 IU/ml IL-2 and approximately 9 ug/ml peptides. Germline lookup yields CDR1 DFQATT and CDR2 SNEGSKA (reference sequence). The CDR3 is 13 amino acids. V lost 2 bases and J lost 2, with 7 bases in between.

Sequenced: CD4+ T cells from blood, cultured in vitro. V and J are TRBV20-1 and TRBJ1-3; TRBD1 is a possible D gene (6 bases). This clonotype was sampled from a human donor in good health. The CDR3 region has the DNA TGCAGTGCTAGAACAGGGACTGGAAACACCATATATTTT. It specifies CSARTGTGNTIYF.